These 31 T cell receptor beta chains came from one sample sequenced in a study of OX40 agonist ivuxolimab in advanced cancers. TCRdb's copy holds only in-frame clones and misses some; the assay was immunoSEQ multiplex PCR. The sample has approximately 76,000 clones; roughly nine tenths are singletons. Sequencing was performed on CD4+ or CD8+ T cells sorted from blood, taken in a trial of the OX40 agonist ivuxolimab. The origin of the receptors is an adult with an advanced solid tumor such as melanoma, head and neck, liver or kidney cancer.

The chain couples TRBV2 to TRBJ1-2; D is unclear. Trimming took 2 bases from V and 5 from J, leaving 9 bases between them. The CDR3 totals 13 residues. Germline V gene sequence: CDR1 SNHLY, CDR2 FYNNEI. In DNA form, the CDR3 reads TGTGCCAGCAGTGAACGTCAGGTTTATGGCTACACCTTC. Protein sequence: CASSERQVYGYTF. The whole variable domain, remainder taken from reference TRBV2 and TRBJ1-2, is EPEVTQTPSHQVTQMGQEVILRCVPISNHLYFYWYRQILGQKVEFLVSFYNNEISEKSEIFDDQFSVERPDGSNFTLKIRSTKLEDSAMYFCASSERQVYGYTFGSGTRLTVV.

This chain connects TRBV25-1 to TRBJ2-1; 7 nucleotides agree with TRBD2. The CDR3 runs 17 residues. Trimming removed 1 base from V and 9 bases from J; junction bases left unmatched: 15. Germline-derived CDR1 and CDR2 are MGHDK and SYGVNS. CDR3 bases: TGTGCCAGCAGTGAATCCAATGTCGGGACTAACTATCCTGAGCAGTTCTTC. As protein: CASSESNVGTNYPEQFF.

The chain couples TRBV5-4 to TRBJ2-7; D tentatively reads TRBD1 or TRBD2 (6 bases each). V was shortened by 2 bases and J by 0 bases, with 12 bases between the two germline ends. In germline, CDR1 is SGHNT, CDR2 YYREEE (reference sequence). The CDR3 has 15 residues. The CDR3 loop reads CASSLGGKSSYEQYF. For the CDR3, the DNA is TGTGCCAGCAGCTTAGGGGGGAAGAGCTCCTACGAGCAGTACTTC.

The chain is built from TRBV30 and TRBJ2-2, with 10 bases lining up with TRBD1. CDR3 length: 15 residues. Trimming cost V 7 bases and J 5 bases; bases outside gene matches: 10. Germline assignment: CDR1 GTSNPN and CDR2 SVGIG (reference sequence). The CDR3 here is CASTRQGASTGELFF. The CDR3 nucleotides read TGTGCCTCGACAAGACAGGGGGCTAGTACCGGGGAGCTGTTTTTT.

The gene calls are TRBV28 and TRBJ2-1; D is undetermined. Germline V gene lookup returns CDR1 MDHEN and CDR2 SYDVKM. The CDR3 extends over 11 amino acids. V was pared by 8 bases and J by 6 bases, with 8 bases between. CDR3 DNA: TGTGCCAGCGTCCAGCTCAATGAGCAGTTCTTC. It codes for CASVQLNEQFF.

The rearrangement joins TRBV2 to TRBJ2-7; TRBD1 aligns across 7 bases. The CDR3 contains 14 residues. From germline, CDR1 is SNHLY and CDR2 FYNNEI. V shed 7 bases, J shed 3 bases, and the junction held 9 bases outside the gene matches. CDR3 region: CASTPGQRNYEQYF. Here the CDR3 DNA reads TGTGCCAGCACCCCGGGACAGAGAAACTACGAGCAGTACTTC.

V is TRBV6-6 and J is TRBJ1-1; no reliable D call. CDR1 and CDR2 from the germline V gene are MNHNY and SVGAGI (reference sequence). CDR3 length: 15 residues. Trimming left V 2 bases short and J 4 bases short, with 14 bases between. DNA of the CDR3: TGTGCCAGCAGTTACGGAGGAAGAAGGGTCACTGAAGCTTTCTTT. It translates to CASSYGGRRVTEAFF.

The V and J genes are TRBV7-3 and TRBJ2-7; TRBD1 might be the D (6 bases). CDR1 SGHTA and CDR2 FQGTGA come from the germline V gene. The CDR3 runs 14 residues. V was cut by 2 bases and J by 0 bases, with 8 bases left in between. The CDR3 region is CASSLGDNSYEQYF. For the CDR3, the DNA is TGTGCCAGCAGCTTAGGGGACAACTCCTACGAGCAGTACTTC.

This clone showed up just once. V and J are TRBV10-3 and TRBJ2-2; tentative D call: TRBD2 (5 bases). V was cut by 7 bases and J by 2 bases, with 11 bases left in between. CDR1 is ENHRY, CDR2 SYGVKD, per germline. This CDR3 comprises 14 residues. The CDR3 here is CAINREGNTGELFF. In DNA, the CDR3 is TGTGCCATCAATCGCGAGGGCAACACCGGGGAGCTGTTTTTT.

This clone has only one observation. The chain joins TRBV19 to TRBJ2-1; 7 nucleotides match TRBD1. Looked up from germline, CDR1 is LNHDA and CDR2 is SQIVND (reference sequence). J lost 3 bases, V lost 10 bases, and 3 bases had no gene match. This CDR3 spans 12 amino acids. CDR3 DNA: TGTGCCACTAGACAGGGCTACAATGAGCAGTTCTTC. Translation: CATRQGYNEQFF. Full variable domain (rest looked up from reference TRBV19 and TRBJ2-1): DGGITQSPKYLFRKEGQNVTLSCEQNLNHDAMYWYRQDPGQGLRLIYYSQIVNDFQKGDIAEGYSVSREKKESFPLTVTSAQKNPTAFYLCATRQGYNEQFFGPGTRLTVL.

CDR3 nucleotides: TGTGCCAGCAGTTTATCGAAGATACAGCCCCAGCATTTT. Amino acid sequence: CASSLSKIQPQHF. The V call is TRBV27, the J call TRBJ1-5; D is ambiguous. The CDR3 covers 13 residues. The ends were cut back, 0 bases at V and 7 bases at J, with 7 bases in the middle. Germline CDR1 is MNHEY and CDR2 is SMNVEV (reference sequence).

This chain connects TRBV6-1 to TRBJ2-7; D is perhaps TRBD1 (6 bases). Trimming cost V 6 bases and J 4 bases, with 13 bases left between them. Per germline, CDR1 MNHNS and CDR2 SASEGT. CDR3 length equals 13 residues. The CDR3 here is CASSPGQVYEQYF. CDR3 DNA sequence: TGTGCCAGCAGCCCGGGACAAGTTTACGAGCAGTACTTC.

Only one count was recorded for this clone. The chain links TRBV6-1 to TRBJ1-1; TRBD1 might be the D (5 bases). The ends were cut back, 1 base at V and 1 base at J, with 10 bases in the middle. Germline V lookup: CDR1 MNHNS, CDR2 SASEGT. The CDR3 extends over 15 amino acids. CDR3 in DNA: TGTGCCAGCAGTGAAGGGGTCGGGGGGAACACTGAAGCTTTCTTT. Protein sequence: CASSEGVGGNTEAFF.

This chain joins TRBV5-6 and TRBJ2-1, with 7 nucleotides matching TRBD2. Per germline, CDR1 SGHDT and CDR2 YYEEEE. The junction had 13 bases not matched to a gene; V was cut back by 8 bases and J by 8 bases. This CDR3 has 14 amino acids. The CDR3 region has the DNA TGTGCCAGTTTCCCGGGCGGGAGAATCTATGAGCAGTTCTTC. Translating it yields CASFPGGRIYEQFF.

This rearrangement joins TRBV19 to TRBJ2-1; no definite D call. Trimming pared 2 bases from V and 10 bases from J, leaving 12 bases between. CDR1 and CDR2 (germline): LNHDA, SQIVND (reference sequence). The CDR3 runs to 13 residues. The CDR3 reads CASSIRLQIEQFF. The CDR3 DNA reads TGTGCCAGTAGTATACGTCTGCAGATAGAGCAGTTCTTC.

V and J are TRBV10-3 and TRBJ1-2; D is unclear. The ends were cut back, 10 bases at V and 1 base at J, with 13 bases in the middle. CDR3 length: 13 residues. In germline, CDR1 is ENHRY, CDR2 SYGVKD. As DNA, the CDR3 is TGTGCCACCACCTTGCCGGGTAACTATGGCTACACCTTC. It specifies CATTLPGNYGYTF.

The CDR3 loop is CASSTTDRGPYNEQFF. DNA for the CDR3: TGTGCCAGCAGCACTACCGACAGGGGCCCCTACAATGAGCAGTTCTTC. This chain links TRBV7-6 with TRBJ2-1; 8 nucleotides agree with TRBD1. V lost 5 bases, J lost 2 bases, and 8 bases stayed unmatched. The CDR3 is 16 residues long. Germline-derived CDR1 and CDR2 are SGHVS and FNYEAQ.

The rearrangement links TRBV7-9 to TRBJ1-6, with a possible D match to TRBD1 (5 bases). The CDR3 covers 16 residues. Germline V lookup: CDR1 SEHNR, CDR2 FQNEAQ (reference sequence). The V and J ends lost 5 bases and 0 bases respectively, with 11 bases between them. The CDR3 bases are TGTGCCAGCAGCCAGAGGGGAAGCTCCTATAATTCACCCCTCCACTTT. Amino acid sequence: CASSQRGSSYNSPLHF.

The V gene is TRBV13, the J gene TRBJ2-4, with D uncertain. CDR3 length: 14 amino acids. The V and J ends lost 4 bases and 3 bases respectively, with 10 bases between them. Germline lookup yields CDR1 PRHDT and CDR2 FYEKMQ (reference sequence). The CDR3 nucleotides are TGTGCCAGCAGCTCAGTGTTAGGCAAAAACATTCAGTACTTC. Translating it yields CASSSVLGKNIQYF. Together with reference TRBV13 and TRBJ2-4, the CDR3 gives the full variable domain: AAGVIQSPRHLIKEKRETATLKCYPIPRHDTVYWYQQGPGQDPQFLISFYEKMQSDKGSIPDRFSAQQFSDYHSELNMSSLELGDSALYFCASSSVLGKNIQYFGAGTRLSVL.

J is TRBJ2-3 and V is TRBV19; 8 bases line up with TRBD2. Germline CDR1 reads LNHDA; CDR2 reads SQIVND (reference sequence). This CDR3 is built from 16 residues. Germline trimming cut 9 bases from V and 3 bases from J; bases unmatched to any gene: 14. This CDR3 reads CASRAPGLGSTDTQYF. DNA for the CDR3: TGTGCCAGCCGCGCCCCGGGACTAGGTTCTACAGATACGCAGTATTTT.

J is TRBJ1-1 and V is TRBV7-2, with D unresolved. Germline V gene sequence: CDR1 SGHTA, CDR2 FQGNSA. The CDR3 consists of 14 residues. V was clipped by 0 bases and J by 5 bases, with 10 bases between them. CDR3 sequence (DNA): TGTGCCAGCAGCTTAGCGCTGGGCCCAACTGAAGCTTTCTTT. Protein product: CASSLALGPTEAFF.

This rearrangement joins TRBV6-1 to TRBJ1-5; D is perhaps TRBD1 (6 bases). V lost 2 bases to trimming and J lost 7 bases, with 15 bases between them. CDR3 length equals 15 residues. Germline V lookup: CDR1 MNHNS, CDR2 SASEGT. The CDR3 here is CASSEYLRGGQPQHF. The DNA for the CDR3 is TGTGCCAGCAGTGAATATCTCAGGGGAGGGCAGCCCCAGCATTTT.

The rearrangement links TRBV27 to TRBJ2-3; D unclear. This CDR3 region has 12 residues. The germline V gene encodes CDR1 MNHEY and CDR2 SMNVEV (reference sequence). Trimming shortened V by 7 bases and J by 2 bases, and 7 bases separated the two germline ends. The CDR3 DNA reads TGTGCCAGCACCCCTGACACAGATACGCAGTATTTT. Its protein is CASTPDTDTQYF.

The J gene is TRBJ1-6, the V gene TRBV19; possible D gene TRBD1, 5 bases. The ends were cut back, 7 bases at V and 10 bases at J, with 23 bases in the middle. The CDR3 covers 16 residues. The germline V gene encodes CDR1 LNHDA and CDR2 SQIVND (reference sequence). The CDR3 loop is CASTAGGMGRGSPLHF. CDR3 in DNA: TGTGCCAGTACCGCGGGAGGGATGGGGCGCGGATCACCCCTCCACTTT.

The chain combines TRBV6-5 with TRBJ2-1; TRBD2 matches at 7 bases. Germline V lookup: CDR1 MNHEY, CDR2 SVGAGI. The J segment lost 6 bases and the V segment lost 5 bases, leaving 10 bases of the junction unmatched. The CDR3 contains 15 residues. The CDR3 region has the DNA TGTGCCAGCAGTAGCGGGACGGGGATGGGCAATGAGCAGTTCTTC. Residues: CASSSGTGMGNEQFF.

The CDR3 sequence: CASGLNPTYGYTF. CDR3 in DNA: TGTGCTAGTGGTTTGAACCCCACGTATGGCTACACCTTC. This chain uses TRBV12-5 with TRBJ1-2; no reliable D call. The CDR3 spans 13 residues. Germline V CDR1 and CDR2: LGHNT, FRNRAP. The V end lost 2 bases, the J end lost 5 bases, and 9 bases lay between the germline ends.

The rearrangement uses TRBV7-3 and TRBJ1-2, with D perhaps TRBD1 (5 bases). V was cut by 5 bases and J by 2 bases, with 9 bases left in between. This CDR3 is built from 13 residues. The V gene's germline CDR1 is SGHTA and CDR2 FQGTGA. CDR3 DNA sequence: TGTGCCAGCAGCCCGACAGAAAACTATGGCTACACCTTC. This gives the protein CASSPTENYGYTF. The variable domain in full, completed from reference TRBV7-3 and TRBJ1-2, reads GAGVSQTPSNKVTEKGKYVELRCDPISGHTALYWYRQSLGQGPEFLIYFQGTGAADDSGLPNDRFFAVRPEGSVSTLKIQRTERGDSAVYLCASSPTENYGYTFGSGTRLTVV.

The rearrangement links TRBV7-8 to TRBJ2-7; TRBD2 matches at 9 bases. The CDR3 is made up of 15 amino acids. With V trimmed by 1 base and J by 6 bases, 7 bases remained unmatched. Germline CDR1 SGHVS, CDR2 FQNEAQ. CDR3 DNA sequence: TGTGCCAGCAGCTTAGTTTGGACTAGCGTTCGCGAGCAGTACTTC. It is translated as CASSLVWTSVREQYF.

V is TRBV30 and J is TRBJ1-5; D gene ambiguous. V shed 0 bases and J shed 4 bases, with 7 bases lying between them. The CDR3 runs to 13 residues. Germline V gene lookup returns CDR1 GTSNPN and CDR2 SVGIG (reference sequence). CDR3 residues: CAWSVGGNQPQHF. DNA of the CDR3: TGTGCCTGGAGTGTAGGAGGGAATCAGCCCCAGCATTTT.

This chain uses TRBV5-1 with TRBJ1-4; perhaps TRBD1 as D (5 bases). The germline gives CDR1 SGHRS, CDR2 YFSETQ. Trimming cost V 0 bases and J 8 bases, with 11 bases left between them. CDR3 size: 14 residues. For the CDR3, the DNA is TGCGCCAGCAGCTTGGATGGGGGTGAAGAAAAACTGTTTTTT. It codes for CASSLDGGEEKLFF.

CDR3 region: CASSLRGPNGKTQYF. The CDR3 DNA sequence: TGCGCCAGCAGCTTGCGGGGACCGAACGGGAAGACCCAGTACTTC. The chain is built from TRBV5-1 and TRBJ2-5; D could derive from TRBD1 or TRBD2 (5 bases each). The CDR3 totals 15 residues. Per the germline V gene, CDR1 is SGHRS and CDR2 is YFSETQ. V was trimmed by 1 base and J by 6 bases, leaving 16 bases between them.